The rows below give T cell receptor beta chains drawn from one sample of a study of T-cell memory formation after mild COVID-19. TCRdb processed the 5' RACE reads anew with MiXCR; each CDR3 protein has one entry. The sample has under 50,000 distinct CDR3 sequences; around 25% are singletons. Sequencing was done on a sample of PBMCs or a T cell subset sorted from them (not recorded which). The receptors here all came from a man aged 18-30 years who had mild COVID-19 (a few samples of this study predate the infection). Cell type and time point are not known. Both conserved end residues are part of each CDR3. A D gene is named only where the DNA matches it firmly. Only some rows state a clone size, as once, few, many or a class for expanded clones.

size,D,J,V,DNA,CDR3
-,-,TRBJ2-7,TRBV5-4,TGTGCCAGCAGTATGGGATCCCGCTACGAGCAGTACTTC,CASSMGSRYEQYF
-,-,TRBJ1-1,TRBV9,TGTGCCAGCAGCGAGGGCGCGGGGACTGAAGCTTTCTTT,CASSEGAGTEAFF
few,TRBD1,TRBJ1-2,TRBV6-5,TGTGCCAGCAGTCCCGGACAGGGCGGAAAAGGCTACACCTTC,CASSPGQGGKGYTF
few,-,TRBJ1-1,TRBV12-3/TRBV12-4,TGTGCCAGCAGTTTAGTCGCCAGCGCTGAAGCTTTCTTT,CASSLVASAEAFF
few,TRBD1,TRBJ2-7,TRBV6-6,TGTGCCAGCAGAGCCGTTCGGACAGGGTCCTACGAGCAGTACTTC,CASRAVRTGSYEQYF
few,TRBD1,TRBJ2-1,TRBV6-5,TGTGCCAGCAGGCGACGGACAGGGGCCGACGGTGTTCAGTTCTTC,CASRRRTGADGVQFF
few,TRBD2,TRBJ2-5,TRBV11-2,TGTGCCAGCAGCTCCTGGACTAGCGGGGACCAAGAGACCCAGTACTTC,CASSSWTSGDQETQYF
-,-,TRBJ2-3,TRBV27,TGTGCCAGCGGGTCCTCTTCAGATACGCAGTATTTT,CASGSSSDTQYF
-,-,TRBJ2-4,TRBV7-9,TGTGCCAGCAGCCTAGCCAAAAACATTCAGTACTTC,CASSLAKNIQYF
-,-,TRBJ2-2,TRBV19,TGTGCCAGTAGTATATCAGGCACCGGGGAGCTGTTTTTT,CASSISGTGELFF
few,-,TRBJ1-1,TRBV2,TGTGCCAGCAGTGAAGGGCAGGGGCCCTTGGACACTGAAGCTTTCTTT,CASSEGQGPLDTEAFF
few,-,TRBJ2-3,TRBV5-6,TGTGCCAGCAGCTTGTCGTGGGCTACAGATACGCAGTATTTT,CASSLSWATDTQYF
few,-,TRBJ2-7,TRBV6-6,TGTGCCAGCAAAGGGGGTGGGGCCTACGAGCAGTACTTC,CASKGGGAYEQYF
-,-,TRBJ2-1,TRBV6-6,TGTGCCAGCAGCTTCGGGACCTACAATGAGCAGTTCTTC,CASSFGTYNEQFF
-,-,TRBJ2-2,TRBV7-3,TGTGCCAGCAGCGCGTGGGTAGGGCAAGACACCGGGGAGCTGTTTTTT,CASSAWVGQDTGELFF
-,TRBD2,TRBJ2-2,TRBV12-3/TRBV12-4,TGTGCCAGCAGTTCCGGGACTAGCGGGACCGGGGAGCTGTTTTTT,CASSSGTSGTGELFF
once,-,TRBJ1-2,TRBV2,TGTGCCAGCAGTGTCGTATATGGCTACACCTTC,CASSVVYGYTF
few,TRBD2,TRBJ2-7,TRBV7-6,TGTGCCAGCAGCCGCGGGACTACCTACGAGCAGTACTTC,CASSRGTTYEQYF
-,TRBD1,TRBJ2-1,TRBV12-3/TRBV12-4,TGTGCCAGCAGTCCCCCGGACAGGCTTTACAATGAGCAGTTCTTC,CASSPPDRLYNEQFF
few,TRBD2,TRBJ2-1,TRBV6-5,TGTGCCAGCAGCGACGGGACTAGCGACAATGAGCAGTTCTTC,CASSDGTSDNEQFF
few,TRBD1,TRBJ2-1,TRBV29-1,TGCAGCGTTGTAGGGACAGAAAGTTCTAATGAGCAGTTCTTC,CSVVGTESSNEQFF
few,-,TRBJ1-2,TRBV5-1,TGCGCCAGCAGCCCGGACGCGAGCAGGATCTATGGCTACACCTTC,CASSPDASRIYGYTF